This T cell receptor beta chain was recorded in a study of shared clonotypes between healthy human individuals. As for the study in general: The study used three CD4 naive, three CD4 memory, two CD8 naive and one CD8 memory plate per donor.

The germline V and J ends were trimmed by 2 bases and 5 bases, with 15 bases remaining between them. Germline assignment: CDR1 KGHSH and CDR2 LQKENI. The CDR3 consists of 15 residues. Cells designated naive CD8 were CD45RO-negative and were positively selected for CCR7, with terminally differentiated effector memory CD45RA+ cells excluded. This table comes from immunoSEQ multiplex PCR, and its TCRdb copy is limited to in-frame clones, with some not included. The data hold roughly 600,000 clones, with 95% to 98% observed a single time. The sequencing sample was made of naive CD8+ T cells sorted from blood. The source of this sequence is a man aged 30 to 45 in good health. The chain combines TRBV18 with TRBJ2-5, with D unresolved. Here the CDR3 DNA reads TGTGCCAGCTCACCAATATCGGGTGGTGAGGAGACCCAGTACTTC. It yields the protein CASSPISGGEETQYF.